The clone carrying this T cell receptor beta chain showed up many times. The data derive from a study of T cells after yellow fever vaccination. About the research overall: Staining for CD3, CD45RA, CCR7 and CD95 enabled sorting of EM, EMRA, CM and Tscm memory subsets.

Each CDR3 protein gets one entry after TCRdb re-called the 5' RACE reads with MiXCR. The sample contains approximately 34,000 distinct CDR3 sequences, about 10% of which appear only once. General study points: The secondary response showed a weaker magnitude and a faster peak, day 5 versus 15. At 95% to 98% for CD4 and 75% to 90% for CD8, most primary-vaccination clones showed up again after the booster.

The TCR comes from a man between 18 and 29 years old who received the YFV17D yellow fever vaccine. The sequencing here drew on PBMCs, either bulk or a sorted T-cell subset (CD4+, CD8+, memory, or dextramer-sorted; not recorded which), taken around 14 days after the first yellow fever vaccination.

The CDR3 loop is CASSLAIGGAGYNEQFF. CDR3 DNA sequence: TGTGCCAGCAGCTTAGCGATTGGAGGGGCAGGGTACAATGAGCAGTTCTTC. The J gene is TRBJ2-1, the V gene TRBV7-2; the D gene is possibly TRBD2 (6 bases). The CDR3 spans 17 residues. Germline lookup yields CDR1 SGHTA and CDR2 FQGNSA. V lost 0 bases and J lost 4, with 16 bases in between.